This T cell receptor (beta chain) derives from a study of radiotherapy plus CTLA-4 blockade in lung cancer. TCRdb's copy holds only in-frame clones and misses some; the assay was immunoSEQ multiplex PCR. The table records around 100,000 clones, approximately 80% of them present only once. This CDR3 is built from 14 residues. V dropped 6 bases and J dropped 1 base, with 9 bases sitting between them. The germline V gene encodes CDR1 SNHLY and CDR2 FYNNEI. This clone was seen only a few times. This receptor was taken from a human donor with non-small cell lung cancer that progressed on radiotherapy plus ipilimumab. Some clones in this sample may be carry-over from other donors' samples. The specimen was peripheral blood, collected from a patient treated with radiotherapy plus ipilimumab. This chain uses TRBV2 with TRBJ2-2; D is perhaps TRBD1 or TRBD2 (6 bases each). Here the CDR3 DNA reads TGTGCCAGCAGGGGGGGCGGGAACACCGGGGAGCTGTTTTTT. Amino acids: CASRGGGNTGELFF.